These 21 T cell receptor beta chains came from one sample sequenced in a study of vaccination and CD4 T cells after COVID-19. TCRdb reprocessed the PCR reads with MiXCR, giving one entry per CDR3 protein. In the table there are tens of thousands of distinct CDR3 sequences, more than 45% of which are singletons. The source was CD4+ T cells from blood, collected before SARS-CoV-2 vaccination. Receptors originate from a human donor who had recovered from COVID-19.

This sequence joins TRBV20-1 and TRBJ2-1, with 7 bases lining up with TRBD2. CDR1 DFQATT and CDR2 SNEGSKA come from the germline V gene (reference sequence). The CDR3 totals 13 residues. Trimming removed 5 bases from V and 3 bases from J; junction bases left unmatched: 4. The CDR3 region is CSAPERDYNEQFF. The CDR3 DNA reads TGCAGTGCTCCCGAGCGGGACTACAATGAGCAGTTCTTC.

CDR3 residues: CASSVGTGAKETQYF. The CDR3 DNA is TGTGCCAGCAGCGTAGGGACAGGGGCGAAGGAGACCCAGTACTTC. The chain joins TRBV9 to TRBJ2-5; TRBD1 aligns across 9 bases. The trim removed 0 bases at V and 5 bases at J, leaving 5 bases unmatched. Germline V CDR1 and CDR2: SGDLS, YYNGEE. The CDR3 loop spans 15 amino acids. Complete variable domain (other parts from reference TRBV9 and TRBJ2-5): DSGVTQTPKHLITATGQRVTLRCSPRSGDLSVYWYQQSLDQGLQFLIQYYNGEERAKGNILERFSAQQFPDLHSELNLSSLELGDSALYFCASSVGTGAKETQYFGPGTRLLVL.

A word on this clonotype: An end of the junction does not agree with germline; a read error may underlie this. The chain carries TRBV30 and TRBJ2-2, with D maybe TRBD2 (5 bases). The V gene's germline CDR1 is GTSNPN and CDR2 SVGIG (reference sequence). This CDR3 region has 14 residues. CDR3 loop: CARRLHSGTGELFF. CDR3 nucleotide sequence: TGTGCCCGGAGGCTGCATTCGGGCACCGGGGAGCTGTTTTTT.

This clonotype was seen only a few times. The CDR3 DNA is TGTGCCAGCAGTCAAGATAGCAATCAGCCCCAGCATTTT. Protein: CASSQDSNQPQHF. The chain uses TRBV6-2 or TRBV6-3 and TRBJ1-5; D uncertain. With 5 bases removed from V and 0 bases from J, the gap between germline ends came to 5 bases. This CDR3 is 13 amino acids long. Germline V gene data show CDR1 as MNHEY and CDR2 as SVGEGT.

V and J are TRBV4-2 and TRBJ2-2; D might be TRBD1 (5 bases). The CDR3 covers 15 residues. Germline V lookup: CDR1 LGHNA, CDR2 YNFKEQ. V lost 1 base to trimming and J lost 7 bases, with 13 bases between them. CDR3 coding DNA: TGTGCCAGCAGCCAAGTCCAGGGAACGGGCGGGGAGCTGTTTTTT. It codes for CASSQVQGTGGELFF.

In its sample, this clonotype was seen a few times. The V call is TRBV6-1, the J call TRBJ1-5; TRBD1 might be the D (5 bases). The CDR3 runs to 14 residues. From germline, CDR1 is MNHNS and CDR2 SASEGT. V was trimmed by 5 bases and J by 4 bases, leaving 12 bases between them. The CDR3 here is CASSRRGGNQPQHF. DNA for the CDR3: TGTGCCAGCAGTCGCCGCGGGGGAAATCAGCCCCAGCATTTT.

The V and J genes are TRBV24-1 and TRBJ1-5; D may be TRBD1 (5 bases). The CDR3 loop spans 17 amino acids. Trimming removed 2 bases at V and 5 bases at J, with 18 bases between. Germline CDR1 KGHDR, CDR2 SFDVKD. CDR3 nucleotides: TGTGCCACCAGTGATTCTAAGGCCTGGGGGAAAGATCAGCCCCAGCATTTT. Translated: CATSDSKAWGKDQPQHF.

V gene TRBV10-3 combines with J gene TRBJ2-5; TRBD1 aligns across 9 bases. This CDR3 comprises 14 residues. Germline assignment: CDR1 ENHRY and CDR2 SYGVKD. After removal of 3 bases from V and 5 bases from J, the junction contained 4 bases not matched to a gene. The CDR3 protein is CAISEGQGRETQYF. CDR3 coding DNA: TGTGCCATCAGTGAAGGACAGGGGCGTGAGACCCAGTACTTC.

This clonotype was observed a single time. V gene TRBV25-1 combines with J gene TRBJ1-2; D is unclear. Germline V CDR1 and CDR2: MGHDK, SYGVNS. With 3 bases removed from V and 4 bases from J, the gap between germline ends came to 9 bases. The CDR3 runs to 13 residues. The CDR3 spells CASSDGLSYGYTF. For the CDR3, the DNA is TGTGCCAGCAGTGATGGTCTCAGCTATGGCTACACCTTC.

This clonotype was seen a few times. The chain recombines TRBV27 with TRBJ1-6; D is unclear. V shed 8 bases and J shed 5 bases, with 13 bases lying between them. CDR3 length: 14 residues. Germline V gene lookup returns CDR1 MNHEY and CDR2 SMNVEV (reference sequence). CDR3 in amino acids: CASGARVNNSPLHF. The CDR3 DNA sequence: TGTGCCAGCGGAGCTAGGGTCAATAATTCACCCCTCCACTTT.

This chain connects TRBV20-1 to TRBJ2-7; TRBD2 aligns across 12 bases. This CDR3 is 14 amino acids long. Per germline, CDR1 DFQATT and CDR2 SNEGSKA (reference sequence). The junction had 6 bases not matched to a gene; V was cut back by 6 bases and J by 3 bases. The CDR3 here is CSAALTSGSYEQYF. CDR3 DNA sequence: TGCAGTGCGGCCCTGACTAGCGGGAGCTACGAGCAGTACTTC.

This clonotype was seen a single time. The chain has TRBV5-1 and TRBJ1-2, with 9 bases lining up with TRBD1. This CDR3 comprises 14 residues. After removal of 4 bases from V and 1 base from J, the junction contained 2 bases not matched to a gene. Germline V gives CDR1 SGHRS, CDR2 YFSETQ. This chain's CDR3 is CASSPTGGNYGYTF. Here the CDR3 DNA reads TGCGCCAGCAGCCCGACAGGGGGTAACTATGGCTACACCTTC.

The chain uses TRBV6-1 and TRBJ1-6; the D gene is possibly TRBD1 (6 bases). The CDR3 totals 15 residues. Germline assignment: CDR1 MNHNS and CDR2 SASEGT. V dropped 6 bases and J dropped 4 bases, with 13 bases sitting between them. CDR3 sequence reads: CASSLRGGYNSPLHF. Written as DNA, the CDR3 is TGTGCCAGCAGCCTCAGGGGAGGATATAATTCACCCCTCCACTTT.

The chain joins TRBV11-3 to TRBJ2-3; D is undetermined. Germline lookup yields CDR1 SGHNT and CDR2 YENEEA. V dropped 1 base and J dropped 2 bases, with 4 bases sitting between them. The length of the CDR3 is 13 residues. CDR3 coding DNA: TGTGCCAGCAGCTTAGGAGACACAGATACGCAGTATTTT. It encodes CASSLGDTDTQYF.

The chain has TRBV4-3 and TRBJ2-1, with D possibly being TRBD2 (7 bases). This CDR3 comprises 13 residues. V dropped 4 bases and J dropped 12 bases, with 16 bases sitting between them. In germline, CDR1 is LGHNA, CDR2 YSLEER. Here the CDR3 reads CASSRGGQTAQFF. The CDR3, as DNA: TGCGCCAGCAGCCGGGGGGGGCAGACAGCGCAGTTCTTC.

Sample share makes this clonotype medium-sized. This chain connects TRBV15 to TRBJ1-2, with a weak D call TRBD1 (6 bases). The CDR3 is 14 amino acids. V lost 0 bases and J 4 bases, leaving 9 bases between the germline ends. Germline V gene data show CDR1 as LNHNV and CDR2 as YYDKDF (reference sequence). CDR3 DNA: TGTGCCACCAGCAGAGATTACAGGGCCTATGGCTACACCTTC. Encoded protein: CATSRDYRAYGYTF. Drawing the rest from reference TRBV15 and TRBJ1-2, the complete variable domain is DAMVIQNPRYQVTQFGKPVTLSCSQTLNHNVMYWYQQKSSQAPKLLFHYYDKDFNNEADTPDNFQSRRPNTSFCFLDIRSPGLGDTAMYLCATSRDYRAYGYTFGSGTRLTVV.

This clonotype was observed once. The V and J genes are TRBV6-1 and TRBJ2-7; tentatively, D is TRBD2 (6 bases). CDR1 is MNHNS, CDR2 SASEGT, per germline. Trimming stripped 6 bases from V and 1 base from J, with 10 bases between. The length of the CDR3 is 13 residues. CDR3 sequence: CASRPSASYEQYF. CDR3 in DNA: TGTGCCAGCAGGCCTAGCGCTTCCTACGAGCAGTACTTC.

The V call is TRBV28, the J call TRBJ2-7, with D possibly TRBD1 on 6 matching bases. Per the germline V gene, CDR1 is MDHEN and CDR2 is SYDVKM. V lost 2 bases to trimming and J lost 3 bases, with 11 bases between them. The CDR3 totals 14 residues. The CDR3 DNA follows: TGTGCCAGCAGTTTACCAGGGGTGGTCTACGAGCAGTACTTC. As protein: CASSLPGVVYEQYF.

This clonotype was found a few times. The chain is built from TRBV19 and TRBJ1-1; D is undetermined. Germline CDR1 is LNHDA and CDR2 is SQIVND (reference sequence). Deletions cut 3 bases from V and 1 base from J, with 9 bases between. The CDR3 contains 14 residues. CDR3 residues: CASSIGLTNTEAFF. DNA for the CDR3: TGTGCCAGTAGTATTGGCTTGACGAACACTGAAGCTTTCTTT.

For this clonotype: A much more abundant neighbour one base away suggests this may be a read error. Since no conserved phenylalanine or tryptophan closes the CDR3, a read error is the likely cause. This chain joins TRBV20-1 and TRBJ1-2; TRBD1 aligns across 7 bases. This CDR3 comprises 14 residues. Germline-derived CDR1 and CDR2 are DFQATT and SNEGSKA (reference sequence). V lost 1 base to trimming and J lost 2 bases; unmatched junction nucleotides: 4. The CDR3 is CSARVEGANYGYTL. CDR3 nucleotide sequence: TGCAGTGCTAGAGTTGAGGGGGCAAACTATGGCTACACCCTC.

This chain uses TRBV20-1 with TRBJ2-1, with TRBD2 matching over 11 bases. With 0 bases clipped from V and 8 bases from J, the junction kept 6 bases outside the gene matches. Germline assignment: CDR1 DFQATT and CDR2 SNEGSKA (reference sequence). The CDR3 is made up of 15 amino acids. For the CDR3, the DNA is TGCAGTGCTAGAGATCCCACTAGCGGGAGAGATGAGCAGTTCTTC. Residues: CSARDPTSGRDEQFF.